This T cell receptor (beta chain) was identified in a study of CD8 T cells in Susac syndrome. Study background: The Susac syndrome patients were therapy-naive, on corticosteroids, or on intravenous immunoglobulin alone at blood draw.

The study, taken as a whole, reports: Susac syndrome CD4+ T cell repertoires showed no clonal expansion.

TCR beta from blood CD8+ and CD4+ T cells was sequenced. Bulk CD8+ and CD4+ cells came from magnetic negative isolation; CD8+ TEMRA by FACS. Trimming left V 3 bases short and J 4 bases short, with 15 bases between. The CDR3 consists of 15 residues. In germline, CDR1 is MGHRA, CDR2 YSYEKL. When the RNA was reverse transcribed, random hexamers were used with an input of roughly 0.45 to 1 ug. TCRdb independently ran MiXCR on the immunoSEQ multiplex PCR reads; one entry per CDR3 protein. Seen here are 150,000 to 200,000 distinct CDR3 sequences, roughly nine tenths observed once, and the top ten hold 0.087%. A note on this clonotype: The antigen remains unidentified.

The chain recombines TRBV4-1 with TRBJ1-2; D uncertain. Sequenced: CD4+ T cells from PBMCs. This clonotype was sampled from a human donor with Susac syndrome. CDR3 amino acids: CASSQSRTASYGYTF. CDR3 coding DNA: TGCGCCAGCAGCCAGTCAAGGACGGCGTCCTATGGCTACACCTTC.